This passage covers 24 T cell receptor beta chains from one sample sequenced in a study of blood T cell repertoires in COVID-19. Generated by immunoSEQ multiplex PCR, the TCRdb table keeps only in-frame clones and is missing some. Of 150,000 to 200,000 clones detected, approximately 80% appear once; the ten largest clones hold 5.2%. Sequenced sample: PBMCs or T cells enriched from blood (not recorded which). These receptors all come from a woman aged 55-70 years with acute COVID-19.

DNA of the CDR3: TGTGCCAGTGGTCGGTCAGGGAACACCGGGGAGCTGTTTTTT. This sequence encodes CASGRSGNTGELFF. The chain couples TRBV19 to TRBJ2-2, with D unresolved. The germline V gene has CDR1 LNHDA and CDR2 SQIVND (reference sequence). This CDR3 region has 14 residues. Deletions cut 8 bases from V and 1 base from J, with 11 bases between.

This clone was found a few times. The chain links TRBV6-2 or TRBV6-3 to TRBJ1-5, with a tentative D call TRBD1 (6 bases). The length of the CDR3 is 15 residues. V lost 2 bases, J lost 4 bases, and 12 bases lay in between. Germline V gene sequence: CDR1 MNHEY, CDR2 SVGEGT. The CDR3 sequence is CASSYEHRDNQPQHF. The CDR3, as DNA: TGTGCCAGCAGTTACGAACACAGGGATAATCAGCCCCAGCATTTT.

J is TRBJ2-1 and V is TRBV6-5; perhaps TRBD1 as D (6 bases). The CDR3 totals 13 residues. Germline V gives CDR1 MNHEY, CDR2 SVGAGI. The V gene lost 4 bases and the J gene lost 13 bases, with 17 bases spanning the gap. For the CDR3, the DNA is TGTGCCAGCAGTTTAGGACAGTTTGGTGTTCAGTTCTTC. This sequence encodes CASSLGQFGVQFF.

The J gene is TRBJ2-7, the V gene TRBV5-1, with a tentative D call TRBD1 (6 bases). The V gene's germline CDR1 is SGHRS and CDR2 YFSETQ. The CDR3 is made up of 16 amino acids. V was clipped by 8 bases and J by 3 bases, with 24 bases between them. The CDR3 sequence: CASAVLRGSSNYEQYV. The CDR3 DNA reads as TGCGCCAGTGCCGTATTGAGGGGGTCTAGCAACTACGAGCAGTACGTC.

This clone appeared a few times. J is TRBJ2-3 and V is TRBV6-6; D is uncertain. From germline, CDR1 is MNHNY and CDR2 SVGAGI (reference sequence). This CDR3 comprises 16 residues. Trimming left V 2 bases short and J 0 bases short, with 12 bases between. CDR3 in amino acids: CASSYGAGASTDTQYF. DNA of the CDR3: TGTGCCAGCAGTTACGGAGCTGGAGCTAGCACAGATACGCAGTATTTT.

V gene TRBV2 combines with J gene TRBJ1-3; 12 bases fit TRBD1. V lost 7 bases, J lost 0 bases, and 13 bases stayed unmatched. Germline V CDR1 and CDR2: SNHLY, FYNNEI. The CDR3 sequence is 19 residues long. DNA of the CDR3: TGTGCCAGCAACACTAGGGGACAGGGGGCGCGGAGCTCTGGAAACACCATATATTTT. Protein product: CASNTRGQGARSSGNTIYF.

The rearrangement joins TRBV18 to TRBJ1-5, with 8 nucleotides matching TRBD1. Trimming cost V 3 bases and J 3 bases; bases outside gene matches: 13. The CDR3 has 18 residues. The germline V gene has CDR1 KGHSH and CDR2 LQKENI. CDR3 sequence reads: CASSPSWTGLTLNQPQHF. As DNA, the CDR3 is TGTGCCAGCTCACCTTCCTGGACAGGGCTGACCCTCAATCAGCCCCAGCATTTT.

The gene calls are TRBV4-2 and TRBJ2-5, with TRBD2 matching 11 bases. Germline CDR1 and CDR2: LGHNA and YNFKEQ. The CDR3 totals 14 residues. The ends lost 4 bases at V and 3 bases at J; junction bases unmatched: 1. CDR3 protein: CASSRGLAEETQYF. Here the CDR3 DNA reads TGTGCCAGCAGCCGGGGACTAGCGGAAGAGACCCAGTACTTC.

The chain links TRBV19 to TRBJ1-4; maybe TRBD1 (6 bases). V was shortened by 9 bases and J by 4 bases, with 18 bases between the two germline ends. CDR3 length equals 15 residues. CDR1 and CDR2 (germline): LNHDA, SQIVND (reference sequence). The CDR3 DNA sequence: TGTGCCAGCCGGGACATAGCCACGGTTAATGAAAAACTGTTTTTT. Translation: CASRDIATVNEKLFF.

The rearrangement links TRBV12-3 or TRBV12-4 to TRBJ1-2; the D is unclear. With 6 bases removed from V and 5 bases from J, the gap between germline ends came to 10 bases. The length of the CDR3 is 12 residues. The CDR3 protein is CASSVTEYGYTF. DNA for the CDR3: TGTGCCAGCAGCGTAACAGAATATGGCTACACCTTC.

This rearrangement joins TRBV10-3 to TRBJ1-1; 7 bases agree with TRBD1. V lost 5 bases to trimming and J lost 2 bases; unmatched junction nucleotides: 8. Per germline, CDR1 ENHRY and CDR2 SYGVKD. This CDR3 contains 15 residues. The CDR3 region is CAISQAQGPNTEAFF. The CDR3 bases are TGTGCCATCAGTCAAGCACAGGGGCCCAACACTGAAGCTTTCTTT.

V and J are TRBV3-1 (or the pseudogene TRBV3-2) and TRBJ2-1; 8 bases align to TRBD2. The germline gives CDR1 LGHDT, CDR2 YNNKEL (reference sequence). Germline trimming cut 3 bases from V and 3 bases from J; bases unmatched to any gene: 4. The CDR3 has 15 residues. CDR3 DNA sequence: TGTGCCAGCAGCCAGAAACTAGCGGTCTACAATGAGCAGTTCTTC. Protein sequence: CASSQKLAVYNEQFF.

This chain joins TRBV7-2 and TRBJ1-1; D not certain. The V and J ends lost 1 base and 1 base respectively, with 10 bases between them. Germline-derived CDR1 and CDR2 are SGHTA and FQGNSA. The CDR3 sequence is 15 residues long. DNA for the CDR3: TGTGCCAGCAGCTTAGGGGAGTGGGGGAACACTGAAGCTTTCTTT. Protein: CASSLGEWGNTEAFF. Full variable domain (missing parts from reference TRBV7-2 and TRBJ1-1): GAGVSQSPSNKVTEKGKDVELRCDPISGHTALYWYRQSLGQGLEFLIYFQGNSAPDKSGLPSDRFSAERTGGSVSTLTIQRTQQEDSAVYLCASSLGEWGNTEAFFGQGTRLTVV.

J is TRBJ1-5 and V is TRBV18; TRBD1 aligns across 10 bases. The CDR3 consists of 17 residues. Germline lookup yields CDR1 KGHSH and CDR2 LQKENI. The V and J ends lost 4 bases and 0 bases, in that order; junction bases with no gene match: 6. The CDR3 loop is CASSQRTGGFSNQPQHF. For the CDR3, the DNA is TGTGCCAGCTCACAGAGGACAGGGGGTTTTAGCAATCAGCCCCAGCATTTT. The full variable domain, with the rest looked up from reference TRBV18 and TRBJ1-5, is NAGVMQNPRHLVRRRGQEARLRCSPMKGHSHVYWYRQLPEEGLKFMVYLQKENIIDESGMPKERFSAEFPKEGPSILRIQQVVRGDSAAYFCASSQRTGGFSNQPQHFGDGTRLSIL.

The chain joins TRBV10-1 to TRBJ2-7; no clear D gene. V gave up 3 bases and J gave up 3 bases, with 6 bases separating them. CDR3 size: 12 residues. Germline loops: CDR1 WNHNN, CDR2 SYGVQD (reference sequence). DNA for the CDR3: TGCGCCAGCAGTGACTCTCGCTACGAGCAGTACGTC. It is translated as CASSDSRYEQYV.

J is TRBJ1-4 and V is TRBV11-2; D uncertain. V was shortened by 2 bases and J by 10 bases, with 14 bases between the two germline ends. CDR1 is SGHAT and CDR2 is FQNNGV in the germline V gene. There are 14 residues in the CDR3. The CDR3 is CASSLPSMAGKLFF. CDR3 bases: TGTGCCAGCAGCTTACCCTCTATGGCGGGAAAACTGTTTTTT.

This clone came up a few times. This chain connects TRBV27 to TRBJ1-1; 8 bases are shared with TRBD1. The CDR3 loop spans 14 amino acids. The V and J ends lost 4 bases and 4 bases, in that order; junction bases with no gene match: 5. The V gene's germline CDR1 is MNHEY and CDR2 SMNVEV (reference sequence). The CDR3 sequence is CASSWQGAPTEAFF. The CDR3 bases are TGTGCCAGCAGTTGGCAGGGGGCGCCCACTGAAGCTTTCTTT.

The chain links TRBV6-5 to TRBJ1-1, with D maybe TRBD1 (5 bases). The CDR3 has 14 amino acids. Trimming took 3 bases from V and 4 from J, leaving 12 bases between them. Germline V gene data show CDR1 as MNHEY and CDR2 as SVGAGI. The CDR3 coding sequence is TGTGCCAGCAGTTATACAGGTCGTGTCACTGAAGCTTTCTTT. It translates to CASSYTGRVTEAFF.

V gene TRBV28 combines with J gene TRBJ2-2, with 9 bases matching TRBD2. Germline values: CDR1 MDHEN, CDR2 SYDVKM. The CDR3 covers 16 residues. Losses at the gene ends were 6 bases for V and 6 bases for J; bases not matched to a gene: 11. The CDR3 region has the DNA TGTGCCAGCAGACTCTGGGGGAGCGGGGGGCCCGGGGAGCTGTTTTTT. Amino acid sequence: CASRLWGSGGPGELFF.

The chain has TRBV6-2 or TRBV6-3 and TRBJ2-7; 8 bases fit TRBD2. V was pared by 0 bases and J by 9 bases, with 10 bases of the junction left unmatched. This CDR3 region has 15 residues. Germline assignment: CDR1 MNHEY and CDR2 SVGEGT. CDR3 bases: TGTGCCAGCAGTTACTCGAGCTATAGCGGGGTACTGCAGTACGTC. This codes for CASSYSSYSGVLQYV.

The V call is TRBV7-8, the J call TRBJ1-4, with a possible D match to TRBD1 (5 bases). Germline V gene lookup returns CDR1 SGHVS and CDR2 FQNEAQ. The V end lost 2 bases, the J end lost 3 bases, and 10 bases lay between the germline ends. The CDR3 runs 15 residues. The CDR3 protein is CASSLRGGSNEKLFF. CDR3 DNA sequence: TGTGCCAGCAGCTTACGGGGGGGATCTAATGAAAAACTGTTTTTT.

This clone turned up a few times. CDR3 nucleotides: TGTGCCAGCAGCCCGGGGGGGCCTTTTAGGTATTTT. It specifies CASSPGGPFRYF. This chain joins TRBV2 and TRBJ2-3, with 8 bases identical to TRBD2. Trimming at V came to 6 bases and at J to 14 bases, leaving 10 bases not matched to a gene. This CDR3 is built from 12 residues. CDR1 and CDR2 from the germline V gene are SNHLY and FYNNEI.

The rearrangement uses TRBV5-1 and TRBJ1-5; a weak D match, TRBD1 (5 bases). Trimming cost V 2 bases and J 4 bases, with 13 bases left between them. Germline V gene lookup returns CDR1 SGHRS and CDR2 YFSETQ. The CDR3 sequence is 15 residues long. The CDR3 protein is CASSFKPGDNQPQHF. CDR3 coding DNA: TGCGCCAGCAGCTTTAAACCGGGGGATAATCAGCCCCAGCATTTT.

In nucleotides, the CDR3 is TGTGCCAGCAGCCCCCAGGGGCTAGCGGGCCGACTGAGCACAGATACGCAGTATTTT. It specifies CASSPQGLAGRLSTDTQYF. V and J are TRBV4-2 and TRBJ2-3; 8 bases are shared with TRBD2. There are 19 residues in the CDR3. V trimming: 4 bases; J trimming: 0 bases; junction bases outside the gene matches: 15. The germline gives CDR1 LGHNA, CDR2 YNFKEQ.